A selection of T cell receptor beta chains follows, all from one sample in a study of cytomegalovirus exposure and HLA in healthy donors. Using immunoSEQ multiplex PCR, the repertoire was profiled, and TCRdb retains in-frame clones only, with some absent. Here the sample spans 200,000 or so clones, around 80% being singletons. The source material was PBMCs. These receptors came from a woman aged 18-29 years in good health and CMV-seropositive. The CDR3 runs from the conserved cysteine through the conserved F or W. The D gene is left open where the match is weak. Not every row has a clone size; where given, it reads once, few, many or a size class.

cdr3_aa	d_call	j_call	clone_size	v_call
CASSPVTGVISYAGANVLTF	TRBD1	TRBJ2-6	.	TRBV7-6
CASSPLSDTQYF	.	TRBJ2-3	few	TRBV6-6
CASSDSGTGPNEQFF	TRBD1	TRBJ2-1	.	TRBV10-1
CASSQDVYSKETQYF	.	TRBJ2-5	.	TRBV4-1
CASNPGPGGGYTF	TRBD1	TRBJ1-2	.	TRBV28
CASSSRDRFYTF	TRBD1	TRBJ1-2	.	TRBV19
CATSFGQDGWSTIYF	TRBD1	TRBJ1-3	few	TRBV15
CASSLDRETEAFF	TRBD1	TRBJ1-1	once	TRBV10-2
CASSPARSGSTEAFF	.	TRBJ1-1	.	TRBV18
CASRVDKTGNTIYF	.	TRBJ1-3	.	TRBV2
CASEPGLAGQALYEQYF	TRBD2	TRBJ2-7	once	TRBV7-9
CAWSEYNSPLHF	.	TRBJ1-6	.	TRBV30
CASSLDLTYEQYF	.	TRBJ2-7	.	TRBV5-6
CASSSPGKQTDTQYF	.	TRBJ2-3	.	TRBV7-2
CASSSVSSYNSPLHF	.	TRBJ1-6	.	TRBV7-9
CASSYSRNTEAFF	.	TRBJ1-1	.	TRBV6-5
CATSREQGSGANVLTF	TRBD1	TRBJ2-6	.	TRBV15
CASSGSSYNEQFF	.	TRBJ2-1	.	TRBV7-9
CSVENWGANYGYTF	.	TRBJ1-2	.	TRBV29-1
CASSLLDRETIAETQYF	TRBD1	TRBJ2-5	.	TRBV28
CASSPRWLAADTQYF	.	TRBJ2-3	.	TRBV4-3
CASSPLASGGSYNEQFF	TRBD2	TRBJ2-1	.	TRBV18
CASSYTGTGVIGELFF	TRBD1	TRBJ2-2	.	TRBV5-1